This TCR beta chain was found in a study of PD-L1 blockade in urothelial cancer. Study-level information: The authors examined blood 3 weeks (second dose) and 6 weeks after treatment start. T cell content in blood samples showed a median of about 150,000. Broader study findings: It was durable-benefit patients whose tumor-associated blood clones expanded more at 3 weeks. Below-median TCR clonality that was measured in pretreatment blood predicted better survival.

Germline V CDR1 and CDR2: SEHNR, FQNEAQ (reference sequence). V gave up 11 bases and J gave up 1 base, with 11 bases separating them. The CDR3 has 13 residues. The method was immunoSEQ multiplex PCR; TCRdb's version includes in-frame clones alone and lacks a portion of them. This table holds about 100,000 clones, approximately 90% found once. With regard to this clone: The antigen is undetermined.

The receptor was isolated from a woman aged 80 or older with urothelial cancer. The V and J genes are TRBV7-9 and TRBJ1-4; the D gene is possibly TRBD1 (6 bases). The sample in question was PBMCs, obtained around atezolizumab (anti-PD-L1) treatment. CDR3 DNA sequence: TGTGCCTGCCAGGGGAAAACTAATGAAAAACTGTTTTTT. Protein: CACQGKTNEKLFF.